Listed here are 15 T cell receptor beta chains from one sample, sequenced in a study of T cell responses to AZD1222 COVID-19 vaccine (dated by TCRdb to the early 2020s). Library preparation was by the immunoSEQ multiplex PCR assay. TCRdb retrieved this table from immuneACCESS and kept in-frame rearrangements only. Not all clones are present; in checked studies, unresolved V genes account for under half, and no reason is known for the remainder. Across this sample there are over 100,000 clones, with around nine tenths seen only once. Jointly, the top ten make up more than 2.5% of the sample. The time point tag for this specimen amounts to: about 28 days (+/-7) after the second vaccine dose. The sample's treatment or condition label, in plain terms: meningococcal conjugate vaccine given as trial control. The source was peripheral blood, collected 28 days after the second dose of the MenACWY control vaccine. The receptors derive from an adult who received the MenACWY meningococcal vaccine as a control.

The chain uses TRBV12-3 or TRBV12-4 and TRBJ1-3; D gene ambiguous. V lost 8 bases and J lost 0, with 8 bases in between. The CDR3 runs 13 residues. In DNA form, the CDR3 reads TGTGCCAGCTATAGGGACTCTGGAAACACCATATATTTT. Amino acid sequence: CASYRDSGNTIYF.

The chain is built from TRBV28 and TRBJ2-2; 9 bases line up with TRBD2. The germline CDR1 and CDR2 sequences are MDHEN and SYDVKM. The length of the CDR3 is 20 residues. V lost 2 bases, J lost 0 bases, and 13 bases stayed unmatched. CDR3 loop: CASSLGVWLAGATNTGELFF. The CDR3 DNA is TGTGCCAGCAGTTTAGGCGTTTGGTTAGCGGGGGCTACGAACACCGGGGAGCTGTTTTTT.

V gene TRBV6-5 combines with J gene TRBJ1-3; 10 bases are shared with TRBD1. CDR1 and CDR2 from the germline V gene are MNHEY and SVGAGI. This CDR3 has 14 amino acids. With V trimmed by 8 bases and J by 9 bases, 10 bases remained unmatched. In nucleotides, the CDR3 is TGTGCCAGCCTTGGGGGACAGGGGTGGGTCACCATATATTTT. Protein: CASLGGQGWVTIYF.

The V gene is TRBV4-3, the J gene TRBJ2-5, with 10 bases fitting TRBD1. This CDR3 has 16 residues. The junction had 9 bases not matched to a gene; V was cut back by 3 bases and J by 5 bases. CDR1 is LGHNA and CDR2 is YSLEER in the germline V gene. The CDR3 is CASSHLPGQGRETQYF. DNA of the CDR3: TGCGCCAGCAGCCACCTACCGGGACAGGGGAGGGAGACCCAGTACTTC.

The J gene is TRBJ2-1, the V gene TRBV7-6, with 8 bases matching TRBD2. From germline, CDR1 is SGHVS and CDR2 FNYEAQ. J was trimmed by 8 bases and V by 5 bases; bases with no gene match: 11. This CDR3 has 15 residues. The CDR3 DNA reads TGTGCCAGCAGCACCGCCGGGACTAGGTCTCATGAGCAGTTCTTC. Residues: CASSTAGTRSHEQFF. Using reference TRBV7-6 and TRBJ2-1 for the parts outside the CDR3, the full variable domain is GAGVSQSPRYKVTKRGQDVALRCDPISGHVSLYWYRQALGQGPEFLTYFNYEAQQDKSGLPNDRFSAERPEGSISTLTIQRTEQRDSAMYRCASSTAGTRSHEQFFGPGTRLTVL.

V usage is TRBV4-3 and J usage is TRBJ1-1; D ambiguous. The CDR3 length is 16 residues. Germline CDR1 is LGHNA and CDR2 is YSLEER. V was trimmed by 0 bases and J by 1 base, leaving 12 bases between them. The CDR3 here is CASSQERSRWNTEAFF. CDR3 nucleotide sequence: TGCGCCAGCAGCCAAGAAAGGTCAAGATGGAACACTGAAGCTTTCTTT.

V usage is TRBV28 and J usage is TRBJ2-3; D not certain. The CDR3 is 14 residues long. V lost 4 bases and J 1 base, leaving 9 bases between the germline ends. Germline loops: CDR1 MDHEN, CDR2 SYDVKM. The CDR3: CASSSLGGTDTQYF. For the CDR3, the DNA is TGTGCCAGCAGTTCCCTTGGGGGCACAGATACGCAGTATTTT.

The J gene is TRBJ1-5, the V gene TRBV2, with TRBD1 matching over 9 bases. The V segment lost 4 bases and the J segment 1 base; nucleotides outside the gene matches: 5. The CDR3 is 16 amino acids. CDR1 is SNHLY and CDR2 is FYNNEI in the germline V gene. The chain's CDR3 is CASSVQGARSNQPQHF. The CDR3 DNA follows: TGTGCCAGCAGTGTACAGGGGGCGCGAAGCAATCAGCCCCAGCATTTT.

This chain connects TRBV2 to TRBJ2-3, with D perhaps TRBD1 or TRBD2 (5 bases each). Germline lookup yields CDR1 SNHLY and CDR2 FYNNEI. With 2 bases removed from V and 0 bases from J, the gap between germline ends came to 12 bases. The CDR3 runs 16 residues. The CDR3 region is CASSERGGFSTDTQYF. CDR3 bases: TGTGCCAGCAGTGAACGGGGCGGATTTAGCACAGATACGCAGTATTTT. Supplemented by reference TRBV2 and TRBJ2-3, the full variable domain reads EPEVTQTPSHQVTQMGQEVILRCVPISNHLYFYWYRQILGQKVEFLVSFYNNEISEKSEIFDDQFSVERPDGSNFTLKIRSTKLEDSAMYFCASSERGGFSTDTQYFGPGTRLTVL.

The chain combines TRBV4-1 with TRBJ1-4; possible D gene TRBD1, 5 bases. V lost 5 bases and J 4 bases, leaving 17 bases between the germline ends. Germline V gene sequence: CDR1 MGHRA, CDR2 YSYEKL. This CDR3 region has 16 residues. The CDR3 sequence: CASSFSAGGFNEKLFF. DNA of the CDR3: TGCGCCAGCAGCTTCTCCGCCGGGGGTTTTAATGAAAAACTGTTTTTT.

V is TRBV19 and J is TRBJ1-1; no clear D. Germline CDR1 is LNHDA and CDR2 is SQIVND (reference sequence). The CDR3 has 12 amino acids. V dropped 5 bases and J dropped 8 bases, with 12 bases sitting between them. CDR3 sequence: CASSSPTPEAFF. CDR3 sequence (DNA): TGTGCCAGTAGTTCGCCGACCCCAGAAGCTTTCTTT.

The chain joins TRBV30 to TRBJ1-2; D remains unclear. Germline V gives CDR1 GTSNPN, CDR2 SVGIG (reference sequence). Trimming shortened V by 8 bases and J by 2 bases, and 9 bases separated the two germline ends. The CDR3 is 11 residues long. The chain's CDR3 is CAQLKNYGYTF. CDR3 coding DNA: TGTGCCCAGTTAAAGAACTATGGCTACACCTTC.

The chain couples TRBV2 to TRBJ1-2; maybe TRBD1 (6 bases). Trimming pared 10 bases from V and 7 bases from J, leaving 19 bases between. Per germline, CDR1 SNHLY and CDR2 FYNNEI. The CDR3 runs 13 residues. CDR3 residues: CATQRQASSGYTF. CDR3 DNA sequence: TGTGCCACCCAACGACAGGCTTCCAGTGGCTACACCTTC.

The J gene is TRBJ2-7, the V gene TRBV9; D gene uncertain. Between the trimmed V and J ends, which lost 0 bases and 1 base, there was a span of 8 bases. The germline gives CDR1 SGDLS, CDR2 YYNGEE. This CDR3 region has 14 residues. CDR3 DNA: TGTGCCAGCAGCGTAGACCTGGGGTCCTACGAGCAGTACTTC. This sequence encodes CASSVDLGSYEQYF.

The gene calls are TRBV20-1 and TRBJ1-5, with D hard to call. V lost 3 bases to trimming and J lost 1 base, with 10 bases between them. The CDR3 loop spans 14 amino acids. Germline assignment: CDR1 DFQATT and CDR2 SNEGSKA (reference sequence). The CDR3, as DNA: TGCAGTGCTAGTGTAGGAATGAGCAATCAGCCCCAGCATTTT. This codes for CSASVGMSNQPQHF.